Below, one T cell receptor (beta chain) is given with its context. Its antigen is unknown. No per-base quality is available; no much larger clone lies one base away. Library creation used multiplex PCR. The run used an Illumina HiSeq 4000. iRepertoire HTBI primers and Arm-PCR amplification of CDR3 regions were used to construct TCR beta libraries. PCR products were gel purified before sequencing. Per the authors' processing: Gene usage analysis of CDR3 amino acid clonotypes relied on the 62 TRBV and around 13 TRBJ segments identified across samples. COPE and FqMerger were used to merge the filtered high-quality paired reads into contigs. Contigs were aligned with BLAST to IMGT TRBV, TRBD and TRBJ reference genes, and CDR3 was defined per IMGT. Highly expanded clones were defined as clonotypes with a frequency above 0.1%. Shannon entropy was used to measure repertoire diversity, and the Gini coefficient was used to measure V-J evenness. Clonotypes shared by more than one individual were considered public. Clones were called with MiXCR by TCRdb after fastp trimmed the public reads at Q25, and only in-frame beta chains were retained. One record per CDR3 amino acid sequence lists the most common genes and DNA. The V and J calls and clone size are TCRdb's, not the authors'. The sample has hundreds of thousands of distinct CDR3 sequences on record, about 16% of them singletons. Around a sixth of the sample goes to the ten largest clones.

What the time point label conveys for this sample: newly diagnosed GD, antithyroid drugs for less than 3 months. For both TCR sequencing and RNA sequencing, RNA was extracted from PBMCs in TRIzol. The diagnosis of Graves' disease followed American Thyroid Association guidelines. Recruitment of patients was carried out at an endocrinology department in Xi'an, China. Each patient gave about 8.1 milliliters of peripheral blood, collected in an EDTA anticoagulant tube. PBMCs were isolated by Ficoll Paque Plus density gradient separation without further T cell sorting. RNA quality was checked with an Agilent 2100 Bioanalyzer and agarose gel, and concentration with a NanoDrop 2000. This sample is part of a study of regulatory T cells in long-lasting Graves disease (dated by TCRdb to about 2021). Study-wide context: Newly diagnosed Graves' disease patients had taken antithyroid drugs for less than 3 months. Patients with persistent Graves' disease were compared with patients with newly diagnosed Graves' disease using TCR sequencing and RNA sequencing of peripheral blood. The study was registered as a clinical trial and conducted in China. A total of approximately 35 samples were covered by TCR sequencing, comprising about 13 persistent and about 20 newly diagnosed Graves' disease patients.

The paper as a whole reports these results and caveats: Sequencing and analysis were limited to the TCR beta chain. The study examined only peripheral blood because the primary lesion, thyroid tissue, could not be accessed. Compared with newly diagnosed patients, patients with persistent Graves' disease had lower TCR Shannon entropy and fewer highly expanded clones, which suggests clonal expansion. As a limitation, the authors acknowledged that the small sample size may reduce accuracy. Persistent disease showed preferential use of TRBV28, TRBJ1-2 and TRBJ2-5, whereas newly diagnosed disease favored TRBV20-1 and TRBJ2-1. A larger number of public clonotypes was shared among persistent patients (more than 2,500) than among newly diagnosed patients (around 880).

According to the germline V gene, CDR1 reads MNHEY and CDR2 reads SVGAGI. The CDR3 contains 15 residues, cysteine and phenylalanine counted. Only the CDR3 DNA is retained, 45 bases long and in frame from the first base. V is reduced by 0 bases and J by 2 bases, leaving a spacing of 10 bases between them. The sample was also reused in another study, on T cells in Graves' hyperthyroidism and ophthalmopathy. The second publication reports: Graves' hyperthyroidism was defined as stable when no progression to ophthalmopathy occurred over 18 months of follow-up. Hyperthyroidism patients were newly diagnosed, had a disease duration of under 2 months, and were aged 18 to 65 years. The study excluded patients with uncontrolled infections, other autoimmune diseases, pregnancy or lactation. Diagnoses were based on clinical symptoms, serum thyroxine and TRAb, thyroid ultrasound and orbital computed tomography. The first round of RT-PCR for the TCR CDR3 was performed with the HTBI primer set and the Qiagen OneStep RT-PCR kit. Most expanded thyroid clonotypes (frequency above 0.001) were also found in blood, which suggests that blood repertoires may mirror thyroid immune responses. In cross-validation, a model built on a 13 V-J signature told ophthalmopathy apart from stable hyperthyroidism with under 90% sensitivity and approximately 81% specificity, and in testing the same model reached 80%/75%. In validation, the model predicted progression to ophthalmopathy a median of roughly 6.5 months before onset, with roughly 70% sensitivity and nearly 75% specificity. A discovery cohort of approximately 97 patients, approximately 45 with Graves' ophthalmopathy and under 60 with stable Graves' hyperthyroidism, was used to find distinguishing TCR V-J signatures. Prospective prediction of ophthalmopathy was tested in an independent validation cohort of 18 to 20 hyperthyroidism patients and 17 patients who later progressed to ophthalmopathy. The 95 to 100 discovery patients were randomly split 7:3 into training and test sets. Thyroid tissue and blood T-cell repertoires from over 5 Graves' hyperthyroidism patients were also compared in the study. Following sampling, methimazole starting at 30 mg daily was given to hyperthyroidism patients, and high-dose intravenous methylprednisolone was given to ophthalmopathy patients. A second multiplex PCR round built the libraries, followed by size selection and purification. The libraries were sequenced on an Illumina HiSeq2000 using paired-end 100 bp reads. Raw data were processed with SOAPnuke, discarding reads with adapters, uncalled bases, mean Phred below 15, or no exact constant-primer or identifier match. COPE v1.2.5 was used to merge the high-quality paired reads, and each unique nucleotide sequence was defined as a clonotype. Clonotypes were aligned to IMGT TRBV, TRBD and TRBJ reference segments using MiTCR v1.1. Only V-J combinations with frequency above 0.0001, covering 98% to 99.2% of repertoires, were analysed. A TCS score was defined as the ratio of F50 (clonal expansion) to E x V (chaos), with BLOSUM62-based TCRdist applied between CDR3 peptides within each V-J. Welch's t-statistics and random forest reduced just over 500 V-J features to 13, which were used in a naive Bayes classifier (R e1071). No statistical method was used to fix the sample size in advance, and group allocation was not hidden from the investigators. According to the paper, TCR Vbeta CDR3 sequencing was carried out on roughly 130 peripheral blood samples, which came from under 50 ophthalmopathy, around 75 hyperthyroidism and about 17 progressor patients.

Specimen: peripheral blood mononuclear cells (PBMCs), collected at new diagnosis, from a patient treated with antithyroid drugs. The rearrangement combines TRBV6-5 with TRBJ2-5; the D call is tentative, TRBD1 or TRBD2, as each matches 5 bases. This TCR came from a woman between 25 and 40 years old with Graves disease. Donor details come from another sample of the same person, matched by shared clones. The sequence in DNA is TGTGCCAGCAGTTACTCAGGGACCTTACAAGAGACCCAGTACTTC. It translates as CASSYSGTLQETQYF.